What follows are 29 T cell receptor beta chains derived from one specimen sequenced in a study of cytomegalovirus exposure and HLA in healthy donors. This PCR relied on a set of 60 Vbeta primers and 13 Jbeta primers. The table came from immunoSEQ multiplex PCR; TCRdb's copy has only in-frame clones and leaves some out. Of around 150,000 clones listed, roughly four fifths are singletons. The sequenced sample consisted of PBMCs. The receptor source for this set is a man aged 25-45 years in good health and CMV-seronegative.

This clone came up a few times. CDR3 region: CASRVLAGGPRQFF. CDR3 bases: TGTGCCAGCAGAGTCCTAGCGGGAGGGCCTAGGCAGTTCTTC. This chain joins TRBV2 and TRBJ2-1, with 12 nucleotides matching TRBD2. Germline V gene sequence: CDR1 SNHLY, CDR2 FYNNEI. With 6 bases clipped from V and 12 bases from J, the junction kept 9 bases outside the gene matches. This CDR3 is built from 14 residues.

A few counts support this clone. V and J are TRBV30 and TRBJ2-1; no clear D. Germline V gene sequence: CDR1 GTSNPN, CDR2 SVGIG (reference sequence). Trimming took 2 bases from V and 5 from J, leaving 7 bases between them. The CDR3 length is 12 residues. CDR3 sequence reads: CAWSTTHNEQFF. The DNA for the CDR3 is TGTGCCTGGAGTACTACGCACAATGAGCAGTTCTTC. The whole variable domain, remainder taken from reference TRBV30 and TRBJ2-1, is SQTIHQWPATLVQPVGSPLSLECTVEGTSNPNLYWYRQAAGRGLQLLFYSVGIGQISSEVPQNLSASRPQDRQFILSSKKLLLSDSGFYLCAWSTTHNEQFFGPGTRLTVL.

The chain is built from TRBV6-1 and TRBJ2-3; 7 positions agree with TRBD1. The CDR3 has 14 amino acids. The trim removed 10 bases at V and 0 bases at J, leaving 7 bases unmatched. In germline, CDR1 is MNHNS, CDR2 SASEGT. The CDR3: CATRDSPSTDTQYF. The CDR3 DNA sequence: TGTGCCACCCGGGACAGCCCTAGCACAGATACGCAGTATTTT.

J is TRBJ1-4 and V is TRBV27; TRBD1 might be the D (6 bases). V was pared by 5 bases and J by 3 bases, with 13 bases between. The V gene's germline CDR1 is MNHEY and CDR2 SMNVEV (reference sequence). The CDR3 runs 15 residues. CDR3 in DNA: TGTGCCAGCAGTCAGCGAGGGGGAGCTAATGAAAAACTGTTTTTT. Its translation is CASSQRGGANEKLFF. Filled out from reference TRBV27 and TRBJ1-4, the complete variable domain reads EAQVTQNPRYLITVTGKKLTVTCSQNMNHEYMSWYRQDPGLGLRQIYYSMNVEVTDKGDVPEGYKVSRKEKRNFPLILESPSPNQTSLYFCASSQRGGANEKLFFGSGTQLSVL.

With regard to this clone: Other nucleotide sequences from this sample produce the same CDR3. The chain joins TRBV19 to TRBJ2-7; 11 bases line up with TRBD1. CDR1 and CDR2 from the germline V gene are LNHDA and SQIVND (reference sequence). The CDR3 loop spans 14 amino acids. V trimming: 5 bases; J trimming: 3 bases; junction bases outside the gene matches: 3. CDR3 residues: CASSRDRGNYEQYF. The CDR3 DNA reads TGTGCCAGTAGTCGGGACAGGGGGAACTACGAGCAGTACTTC.

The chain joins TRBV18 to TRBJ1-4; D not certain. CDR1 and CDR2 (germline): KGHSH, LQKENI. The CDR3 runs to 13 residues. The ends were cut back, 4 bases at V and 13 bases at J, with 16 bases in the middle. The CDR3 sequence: CASSRSREEGLFF. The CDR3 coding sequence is TGTGCCAGCTCACGCTCCCGGGAAGAGGGACTGTTTTTT.

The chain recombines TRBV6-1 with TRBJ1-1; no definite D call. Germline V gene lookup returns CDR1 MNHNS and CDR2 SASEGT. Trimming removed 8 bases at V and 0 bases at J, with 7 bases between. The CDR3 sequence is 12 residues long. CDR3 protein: CASPGMNTEAFF. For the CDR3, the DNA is TGTGCCAGCCCGGGGATGAACACTGAAGCTTTCTTT.

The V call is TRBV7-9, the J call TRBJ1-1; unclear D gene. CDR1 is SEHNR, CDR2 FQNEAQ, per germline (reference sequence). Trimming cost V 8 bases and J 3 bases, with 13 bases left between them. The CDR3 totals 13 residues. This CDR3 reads CASLLLTDTEAFF. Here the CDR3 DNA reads TGTGCCAGCCTACTGCTAACTGACACTGAAGCTTTCTTT.

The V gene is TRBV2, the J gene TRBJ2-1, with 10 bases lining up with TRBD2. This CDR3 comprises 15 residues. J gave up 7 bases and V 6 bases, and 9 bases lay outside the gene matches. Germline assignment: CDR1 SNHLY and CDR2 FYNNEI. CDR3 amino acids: CASRAPSGSRNEQFF. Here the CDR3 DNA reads TGTGCCAGCAGGGCCCCTAGCGGGAGTCGGAATGAGCAGTTCTTC. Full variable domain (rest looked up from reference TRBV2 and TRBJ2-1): EPEVTQTPSHQVTQMGQEVILRCVPISNHLYFYWYRQILGQKVEFLVSFYNNEISEKSEIFDDQFSVERPDGSNFTLKIRSTKLEDSAMYFCASRAPSGSRNEQFFGPGTRLTVL.

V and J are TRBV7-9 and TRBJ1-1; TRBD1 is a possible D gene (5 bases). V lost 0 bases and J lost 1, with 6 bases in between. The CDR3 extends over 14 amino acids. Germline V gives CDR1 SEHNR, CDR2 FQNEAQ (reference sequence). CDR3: CASSLAGANTEAFF. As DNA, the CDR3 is TGTGCCAGCAGCTTAGCAGGGGCGAACACTGAAGCTTTCTTT.

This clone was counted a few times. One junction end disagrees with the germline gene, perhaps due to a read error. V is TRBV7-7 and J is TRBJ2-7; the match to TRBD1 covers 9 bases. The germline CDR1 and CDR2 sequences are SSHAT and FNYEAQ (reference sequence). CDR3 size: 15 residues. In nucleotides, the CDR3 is TGTGCTAGCAGCTTAGCTGCCGGGACAGGGAGCGAGCAGTACTTC. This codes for CASSLAAGTGSEQYF. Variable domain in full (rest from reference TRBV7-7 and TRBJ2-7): GAGVSQSPRYKVTKRGQDVTLRCDPISSHATLYWYQQALGQGPEFLTYFNYEAQPDKSGLPSDRFSAERPEGSISTLTIQRTEQRDSAMYRCASSLAAGTGSEQYFGPGTRLTVT.

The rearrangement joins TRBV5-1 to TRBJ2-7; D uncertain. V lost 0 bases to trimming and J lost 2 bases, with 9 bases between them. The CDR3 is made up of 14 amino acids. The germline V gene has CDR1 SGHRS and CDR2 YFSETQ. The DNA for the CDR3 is TGCGCCAGCAGCTTGGAGCCGGGTACCTACGAGCAGTACTTC. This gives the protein CASSLEPGTYEQYF.

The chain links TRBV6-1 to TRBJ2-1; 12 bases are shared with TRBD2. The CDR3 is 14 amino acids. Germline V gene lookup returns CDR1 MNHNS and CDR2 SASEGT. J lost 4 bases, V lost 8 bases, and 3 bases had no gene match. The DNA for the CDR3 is TGTGCCAGCCGACTAGCGGGAGTGTACAATGAGCAGTTCTTC. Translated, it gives CASRLAGVYNEQFF.

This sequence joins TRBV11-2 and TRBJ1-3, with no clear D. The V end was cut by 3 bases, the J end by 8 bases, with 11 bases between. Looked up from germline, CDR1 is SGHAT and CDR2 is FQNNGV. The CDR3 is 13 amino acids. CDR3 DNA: TGTGCCAGCAGCTTTACTCCCCGGGACACCATATATTTT. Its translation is CASSFTPRDTIYF.

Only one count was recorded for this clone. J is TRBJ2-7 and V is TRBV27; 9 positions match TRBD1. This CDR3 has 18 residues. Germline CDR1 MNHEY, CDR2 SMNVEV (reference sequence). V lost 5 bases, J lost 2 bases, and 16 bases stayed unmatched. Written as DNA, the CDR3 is TGTGCCAGCAGTCCTCTCCTAACAGGGGGCGGTCAAACCTACGAGCAGTACTTC. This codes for CASSPLLTGGGQTYEQYF.

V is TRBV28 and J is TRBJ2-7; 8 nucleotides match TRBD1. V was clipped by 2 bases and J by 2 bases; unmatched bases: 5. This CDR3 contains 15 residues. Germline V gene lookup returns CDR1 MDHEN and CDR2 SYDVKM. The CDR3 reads CASSLGWGQAYEQYF. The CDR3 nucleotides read TGTGCCAGCAGTTTAGGCTGGGGACAGGCCTACGAGCAGTACTTC.

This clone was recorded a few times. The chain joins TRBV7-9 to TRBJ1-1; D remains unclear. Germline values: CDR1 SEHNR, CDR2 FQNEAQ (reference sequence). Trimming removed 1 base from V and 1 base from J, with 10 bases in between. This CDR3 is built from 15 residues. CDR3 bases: TGTGCCAGCAGCTTAGGAGGCGTGAAGAACACTGAAGCTTTCTTT. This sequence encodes CASSLGGVKNTEAFF. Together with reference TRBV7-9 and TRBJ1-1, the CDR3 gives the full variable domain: DTGVSQNPRHKITKRGQNVTFRCDPISEHNRLYWYRQTLGQGPEFLTYFQNEAQLEKSRLLSDRFSAERPKGSFSTLEIQRTEQGDSAMYLCASSLGGVKNTEAFFGQGTRLTVV.

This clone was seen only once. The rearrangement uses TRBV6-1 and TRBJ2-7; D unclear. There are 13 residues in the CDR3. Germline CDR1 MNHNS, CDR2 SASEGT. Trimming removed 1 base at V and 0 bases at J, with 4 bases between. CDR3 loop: CASSEVGSYEQYF. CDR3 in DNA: TGTGCCAGCAGTGAAGTCGGCTCCTACGAGCAGTACTTC.

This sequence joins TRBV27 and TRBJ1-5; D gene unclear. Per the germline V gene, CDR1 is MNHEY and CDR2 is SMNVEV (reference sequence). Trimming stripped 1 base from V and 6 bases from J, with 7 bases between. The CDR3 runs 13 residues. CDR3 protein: CASSLYRGQPQHF. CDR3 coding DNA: TGTGCCAGCAGTTTATATCGCGGTCAGCCCCAGCATTTT.

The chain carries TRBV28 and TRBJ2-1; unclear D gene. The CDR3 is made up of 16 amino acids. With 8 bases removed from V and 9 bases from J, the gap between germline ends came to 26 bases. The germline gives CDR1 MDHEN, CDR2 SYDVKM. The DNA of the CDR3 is TGTGCCAGCGGCCAAGCGTGGCCTGGTACGGTCGGTGAGCAGTTCTTC. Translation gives CASGQAWPGTVGEQFF.

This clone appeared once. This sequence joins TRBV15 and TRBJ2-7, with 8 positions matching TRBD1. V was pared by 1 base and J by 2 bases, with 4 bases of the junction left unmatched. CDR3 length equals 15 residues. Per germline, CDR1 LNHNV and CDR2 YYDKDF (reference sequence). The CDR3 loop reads CATSRVAGQAYEQYF. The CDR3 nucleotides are TGTGCCACCAGCAGAGTTGCGGGACAGGCCTACGAGCAGTACTTC.

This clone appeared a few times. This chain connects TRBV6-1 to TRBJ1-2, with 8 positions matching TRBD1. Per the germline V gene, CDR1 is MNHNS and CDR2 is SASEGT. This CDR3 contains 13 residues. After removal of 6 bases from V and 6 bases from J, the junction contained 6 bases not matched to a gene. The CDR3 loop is CASRRTGSDGYTF. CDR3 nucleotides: TGTGCCAGCAGAAGGACAGGGTCCGATGGCTACACCTTC.

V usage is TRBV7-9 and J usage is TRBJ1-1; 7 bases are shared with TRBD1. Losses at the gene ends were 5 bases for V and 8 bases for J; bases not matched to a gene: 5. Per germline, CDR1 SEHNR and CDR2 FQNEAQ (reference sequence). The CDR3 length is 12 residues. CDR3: CASSTLQGEAFF. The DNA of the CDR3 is TGTGCCAGCAGCACACTACAGGGGGAAGCTTTCTTT.

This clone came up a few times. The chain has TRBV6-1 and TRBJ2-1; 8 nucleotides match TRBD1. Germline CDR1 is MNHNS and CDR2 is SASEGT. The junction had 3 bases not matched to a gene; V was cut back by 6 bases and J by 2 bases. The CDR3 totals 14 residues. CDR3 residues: CASRGTGAYNEQFF. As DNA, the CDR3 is TGTGCCAGCAGGGGGACAGGCGCCTACAATGAGCAGTTCTTC.

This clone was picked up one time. The CDR3 nucleotides read TGTGCCACTAGACCGGGACTAGCGGTCCACGAGCAGTACTTC. Translation: CATRPGLAVHEQYF. The J gene is TRBJ2-7, the V gene TRBV28, with TRBD2 identical over 11 bases. The germline gives CDR1 MDHEN, CDR2 SYDVKM. The CDR3 runs 14 residues. With V trimmed by 10 bases and J by 5 bases, 10 bases remained unmatched.

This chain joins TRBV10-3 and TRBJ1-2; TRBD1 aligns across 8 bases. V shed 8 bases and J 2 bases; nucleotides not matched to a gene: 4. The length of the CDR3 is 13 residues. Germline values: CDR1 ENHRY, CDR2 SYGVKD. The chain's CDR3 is CAIRQGTNYGYTF. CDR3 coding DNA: TGTGCCATCCGACAGGGGACCAACTATGGCTACACCTTC.

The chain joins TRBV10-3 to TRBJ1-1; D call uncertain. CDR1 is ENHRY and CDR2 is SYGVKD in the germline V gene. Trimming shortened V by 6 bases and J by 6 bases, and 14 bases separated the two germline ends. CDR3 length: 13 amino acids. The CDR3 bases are TGTGCCATCAGGCCAGTCGGGAGTCCTGAAGCTTTCTTT. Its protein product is CAIRPVGSPEAFF.

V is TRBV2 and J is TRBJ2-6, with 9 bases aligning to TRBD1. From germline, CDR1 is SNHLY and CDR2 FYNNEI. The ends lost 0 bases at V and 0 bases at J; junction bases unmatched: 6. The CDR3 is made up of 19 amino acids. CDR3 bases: TGTGCCAGCAGTGAAGCTTCCGGGACAGGGAACTCTGGGGCCAACGTCCTGACTTTC. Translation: CASSEASGTGNSGANVLTF.

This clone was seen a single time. The CDR3 nucleotides read TGTGCCACCAGCTTACCGGGAGGTGGGATAGATGGCTACACCTTC. Translated: CATSLPGGGIDGYTF. The J gene is TRBJ1-2, the V gene TRBV15; D gene ambiguous. This CDR3 comprises 15 residues. V gave up 5 bases and J gave up 6 bases, with 19 bases separating them. From germline, CDR1 is LNHNV and CDR2 YYDKDF (reference sequence).